The TCR beta chain described here comes from a study of OX40 agonist ivuxolimab in advanced cancers. For the study at large: In three patients, partial responses were observed, one with hepatocellular carcinoma and two with cutaneous melanoma.

To note about this clone: Its antigen is still unknown.

This CDR3 has 16 residues. The V end was cut by 6 bases, the J end by 2 bases, with 19 bases between. Germline V CDR1 and CDR2: LNHDA, SQIVND (reference sequence). Clones were read by immunoSEQ multiplex PCR, and TCRdb kept only the in-frame ones, dropping some. This sample yields approximately 66,000 clones, of which approximately 90% are seen a single time; over 0.55% belongs to the top ten. Findings and caveats of the study: Patients with a partial response at 0.1-3.0 mg/kg had among the lowest clonal expansion. The study found that CD8+ T cells averaged more expanded clones than CD4+.

The sequence derives from an adult with an advanced solid tumor such as melanoma, head and neck, liver or kidney cancer. The chain combines TRBV19 with TRBJ1-2, with D possibly being TRBD1 (6 bases). Sequenced material: CD4+ or CD8+ T cells sorted from blood, taken in a trial of the OX40 agonist ivuxolimab. CDR3 DNA sequence: TGTGCCAGTAGCATTGGACAGATAAATCCCAACTATGGCTACACCTTC. It translates to CASSIGQINPNYGYTF.